The 31 T cell receptor beta chains in this list originate from one sample, sequenced in a study of tumor-infiltrating lymphocytes in primary liver carcinoma (dated by TCRdb to about 2017). Sequencing relied on an Illumina HiSeq 2500. Starting from around 520 ng total RNA, TCRbeta-specific cDNA was produced by reverse transcription with a constant-region primer and ProtoScript II reverse transcriptase. Three nested multiplex PCR rounds, following a slightly modified ARM-PCR procedure, were used to build the TCRbeta libraries. Each of the first two PCR rounds ran for approximately 9 cycles using multiplex TRBV1-TRBV30 forward primers together with a Cbeta reverse primer. TCRdb handled the public reads itself, with Q25 trimming in fastp and clone calling in MiXCR, and kept productive beta chains. Rows matching on CDR3 protein sequence are summarized as one entry with the most common DNA and genes. The sample table shows 150,000 to 200,000 distinct CDR3 sequences, and approximately 86% are seen once. 15% to 20% of the sample goes to the ten largest clones.

Without any cell sorting, total RNA and DNA were co-extracted from around 18-30 mg of bulk tissue using the AllPrep DNA/RNA mini kit. The sequenced sample consisted of tumor tissue from primary liver carcinoma. The receptor set was obtained from a man between 35 and 55 years old with primary liver carcinoma and hepatitis B virus infection.

J is TRBJ2-7 and V is TRBV29-1, with 7 bases identical to TRBD1. The junction had 11 bases not matched to a gene; V was cut back by 8 bases and J by 4 bases. Germline CDR1 reads SQVTM; CDR2 reads ANQGSEA. The CDR3 is 13 amino acids. CDR3 sequence: CSSWTGPSYEQYF. DNA for the CDR3: TGCAGCTCCTGGACAGGTCCTTCATACGAGCAGTACTTC.

As for this clonotype: This could be a read error, since a much larger clone is one nucleotide away. V usage is TRBV5-1 and J usage is TRBJ2-5, with D perhaps TRBD1 (6 bases). CDR1 and CDR2 (germline): SGHRS, YFSETQ. The CDR3 runs to 15 residues. This chain's CDR3 is CTSSRQDSTQETQYF. CDR3 coding DNA: TGCACCAGCAGCCGCCAGGACAGTACCCAAGAGACCCAGTACTTC.

About this clonotype itself: One junction end does not reproduce the germline sequence, and a read error may be involved. V gene TRBV29-1 combines with J gene TRBJ2-2, with 7 nucleotides matching TRBD2. Germline V gene data show CDR1 as SQVTM and CDR2 as ANQGSEA. The CDR3 totals 15 residues. The CDR3 region has the DNA TGCGGCGTTGGGACTAACGCGGCGAACACTGGGGAGCTGTTTTTT. This encodes CGVGTNAANTGELFF.

Of note for this clonotype: A much more abundant neighbour one base away suggests this may be a read error. The rearrangement uses TRBV28 and TRBJ2-3, with D hard to call. V lost 2 bases to trimming and J lost 8 bases, with 11 bases between them. Germline CDR1 is MDHEN and CDR2 is SYDVKM. The CDR3 covers 13 residues. DNA for the CDR3: TGTGCCAGCAGTTTAACAGTTCCAGGTACGCAGTATTTT. The encoded protein is CASSLTVPGTQYF. The full variable domain, with the rest looked up from reference TRBV28 and TRBJ2-3, is DVKVTQSSRYLVKRTGEKVFLECVQDMDHENMFWYRQDPGLGLRLIYFSYDVKMKEKGDIPEGYSVSREKKERFSLILESASTNQTSMYLCASSLTVPGTQYFGPGTRLTVL.

On this clonotype itself: The junction departs from the called germline gene at one end, perhaps through a read error. J is TRBJ1-1 and V is TRBV11-2; 7 bases line up with TRBD1. CDR1 is SGHAT and CDR2 is FQNNGV in the germline V gene. CDR3 length: 13 amino acids. Written as DNA, the CDR3 is TGTGCCAGCAGATTAACTACCGGGACAGAAGCTTTGTTT. Protein sequence: CASRLTTGTEALF.

This clonotype was counted ten times or more. The chain employs TRBV14 and TRBJ2-5, with D perhaps assigned TRBD1 or TRBD2 (5 bases each). The length of the CDR3 is 17 residues. Per germline, CDR1 SGHDN and CDR2 FVKESK. Trimming removed 4 bases at V and 2 bases at J, with 20 bases between. CDR3 sequence (DNA): TGTGCCAGCAGCCTAGCCCGGAGAGGGGACCAGCAAGAGACCCAGTACTTC. It translates to CASSLARRGDQQETQYF. The variable domain in full, with the rest retrieved from reference TRBV14 and TRBJ2-5, is EAGVTQFPSHSVIEKGQTVTLRCDPISGHDNLYWYRRVMGKEIKFLLHFVKESKQDESGMPNNRFLAERTGGTYSTLKVQPAELEDSGVYFCASSLARRGDQQETQYFGPGTRLLVL.

A note on this clonotype: A single base separates this from a much larger clone, so it may be a read error. The V gene is TRBV6-6, the J gene TRBJ2-7, with D unresolved. Per germline, CDR1 MNHNY and CDR2 SVGAGI (reference sequence). With 5 bases removed from V and 3 bases from J, the gap between germline ends came to 11 bases. The CDR3 consists of 13 residues. The CDR3 DNA sequence: TGTGCCAGCAGTGTTATCAGGCTCTACGAGCAGTACTTC. This encodes CASSVIRLYEQYF.

This clonotype came up a few times. The V gene is TRBV20-1, the J gene TRBJ2-1; D ambiguous. Trimming stripped 0 bases from V and 6 bases from J, with 9 bases between. Germline lookup yields CDR1 DFQATT and CDR2 SNEGSKA (reference sequence). This CDR3 spans 13 amino acids. CDR3 region: CSARDWSTNEQFF. DNA for the CDR3: TGCAGTGCTAGAGATTGGTCGACCAATGAGCAGTTCTTC.

Comments on this clonotype: An end of the junction does not agree with germline; a read error may underlie this. CDR3 coding DNA: TGTGCCAGGAGCTTGGGCCCCGGGACAGGGAGATTCGAGCAGTACTTC. It is translated as CARSLGPGTGRFEQYF. V usage is TRBV5-4 and J usage is TRBJ2-7; 9 bases align to TRBD1. CDR1 and CDR2 (germline): SGHNT, YYREEE (reference sequence). This CDR3 has 16 residues.

In the case of this clonotype: An end of the junction differs from the germline gene, which may be a read error. The CDR3 DNA sequence: TGTGCCAGAAGTTACTCGGGTACTAGCGGGGATTACGAGCAGTATTTC. It specifies CARSYSGTSGDYEQYF. The rearrangement joins TRBV6-6 to TRBJ2-7; TRBD2 matches at 10 bases. This CDR3 has 16 amino acids. Germline-derived CDR1 and CDR2 are MNHNY and SVGAGI (reference sequence).

This clonotype showed up just a few times. It may be a read error: a sequence one base away is much more abundant. This rearrangement joins TRBV5-5 to TRBJ2-1; 8 nucleotides match TRBD1. Germline V gene sequence: CDR1 SGHKS, CDR2 YYEKEE (reference sequence). This CDR3 has 15 residues. CDR3 DNA sequence: TGTGTCAGCAGCTTACAGGGGGAGAGCTACAATGAGCAGTTCTTC. It is translated as CVSSLQGESYNEQFF.

Of note for this clonotype: The conserved phenylalanine or tryptophan is not found at the CDR3 terminus, so this likely reflects a read error. V is TRBV29-1 and J is TRBJ1-1, with 9 bases aligning to TRBD1. The length of the CDR3 is 14 residues. The germline V gene has CDR1 SQVTM and CDR2 ANQGSEA. The CDR3 loop is CSIGQGLGNNEAFL. In nucleotides, the CDR3 is TGCAGCATAGGACAGGGGTTGGGGAACAATGAAGCTTTCCTT.

Points on this clonotype: Being one base from a much bigger clone, this may be a read error. This chain links TRBV5-1 with TRBJ2-1, with 10 positions matching TRBD1. The germline V gene has CDR1 SGHRS and CDR2 YFSETQ. The CDR3 has 15 amino acids. This chain's CDR3 is CASSGDRGPYNEEFF. For the CDR3, the DNA is TGCGCCAGCAGCGGGGACAGGGGCCCCTACAATGAGGAGTTCTTC.

V usage is TRBV29-1 and J usage is TRBJ2-3; 8 bases agree with TRBD2. The CDR3 contains 16 residues. Germline V gene sequence: CDR1 SQVTM, CDR2 ANQGSEA. With V trimmed by 6 bases and J by 5 bases, 16 bases remained unmatched. The CDR3, as DNA: TGCAGCGTCCGGGAACTATCGGGAGGGAGGGAAGATACGCAGTATTTT. As protein: CSVRELSGGREDTQYF.

This clonotype was observed a few times. The junction shows a germline mismatch at one end, possibly a read error. The V gene is TRBV6-1, the J gene TRBJ1-2; D gene ambiguous. This CDR3 is 13 amino acids long. Germline V gives CDR1 MNHNS, CDR2 SASEGT. The CDR3 reads CASFSVVDYGYIF. CDR3 nucleotide sequence: TGTGCCAGCTTTTCGGTCGTTGACTATGGCTACATCTTC.

A word on this clonotype: This CDR3 is missing its conserved last phenylalanine or tryptophan, likely due to a read error. The V call is TRBV11-2, the J call TRBJ2-2; D unclear. The germline V gene encodes CDR1 SGHAT and CDR2 FQNNGV. CDR3 size: 13 residues. The CDR3 spells CSSSQGVAGELFL. The CDR3 nucleotides are TGTAGCAGCAGCCAAGGTGTGGCCGGGGAGCTGTTTTTA.

As to this clonotype: The junction differs from germline at one of its ends, possibly a read error. The rearrangement links TRBV12-3 or TRBV12-4 to TRBJ2-1; unclear D gene. This CDR3 spans 19 amino acids. In DNA form, the CDR3 reads TGTGCCAGCAATTTAGAAGCTAACGGGTCGCAGCCCTCCTACAATGAGCAGTTCTTC. It is translated as CASNLEANGSQPSYNEQFF.

On this clonotype: A much larger clone differs by one base, so this may be a read error. This sequence joins TRBV5-1 and TRBJ1-1, with 11 nucleotides matching TRBD1. Germline loops: CDR1 SGHRS, CDR2 YFSETQ. This CDR3 is built from 16 residues. V lost 6 bases to trimming and J lost 1 base; unmatched junction nucleotides: 8. The CDR3 nucleotides are TGCGCCAGCACGCCTATTGGACAGGGGGCGAACACTGAAGCTTTCTTT. This sequence encodes CASTPIGQGANTEAFF.

This clonotype has a handful of counts. This sequence joins TRBV29-1 and TRBJ2-7; D call uncertain. Germline V gene data show CDR1 as SQVTM and CDR2 as ANQGSEA. The CDR3 runs 11 residues. CDR3 nucleotide sequence: TGCAGTGCCCTCTTCTGGGCCGAGCAGTACTTC. Protein product: CSALFWAEQYF.

V and J are TRBV6-1 and TRBJ2-3; tentatively, D is TRBD1 (5 bases). With 7 bases removed from V and 10 bases from J, the gap between germline ends came to 15 bases. Germline assignment: CDR1 MNHNS and CDR2 SASEGT. The CDR3 spans 12 residues. The CDR3 reads CASKSGTGAQYF. CDR3 in DNA: TGTGCCAGCAAATCGGGCACAGGCGCGCAGTATTTT.

This clonotype has more than one count but fewer than ten. It may be a read error: a sequence one base away is much more abundant. The V gene is TRBV7-8, the J gene TRBJ2-5, with D perhaps matching TRBD2 (5 bases). Germline CDR1 and CDR2: SGHVS and FQNEAQ. The CDR3 extends over 11 amino acids. CDR3 residues: CVSGLGETQYF. The CDR3 bases are TGTGTCAGCGGCCTAGGGGAGACCCAGTACTTC.

Details on this clonotype: A read error may explain this, as a much larger clone is one base away. CDR3 region: CASSTGRQGSIQPQHF. DNA for the CDR3: TGTGCCAGCAGTACCGGTAGACAGGGGAGCATTCAGCCCCAGCATTTT. The chain is built from TRBV28 and TRBJ1-5, with 8 positions matching TRBD1. CDR3 length equals 16 residues. Germline-derived CDR1 and CDR2 are MDHEN and SYDVKM.

A remark on this clonotype: At one end, the junction sequence differs from germline, possibly due to a read error. The chain combines TRBV5-1 with TRBJ2-3, with TRBD1 matching over 9 bases. The CDR3 covers 14 residues. CDR1 is SGHRS and CDR2 is YFSETQ in the germline V gene. CDR3 bases: TGTGCCAGGAGCTTGGGACAGGGCTCAGATACGCAGTATTTT. Amino acids: CARSLGQGSDTQYF.

This clonotype was observed many times. The CDR3 spells CASSLGHITDTQYF. The DNA for the CDR3 is TGCGCCAGCAGCTTGGGACATATCACAGATACGCAGTATTTT. V gene TRBV5-1 combines with J gene TRBJ2-3; D unresolved. This CDR3 region has 14 residues. The V and J ends lost 0 bases and 2 bases respectively, with 7 bases between them. Germline CDR1 is SGHRS and CDR2 is YFSETQ.

This clonotype has just a few counts. The chain couples TRBV2 to TRBJ1-2; D gene unclear. Germline V gene sequence: CDR1 SNHLY, CDR2 FYNNEI. This CDR3 is 13 amino acids long. The V gene lost 1 base and the J gene lost 8 bases, with 11 bases spanning the gap. The CDR3 bases are TGTGCCAGCAGTGAAGAGGAGACGGGGGGCTACACCTTC. It codes for CASSEEETGGYTF.

The rearrangement uses TRBV6-1 and TRBJ1-5, with TRBD1 matching over 10 bases. The germline V gene encodes CDR1 MNHNS and CDR2 SASEGT. V lost 9 bases to trimming and J lost 4 bases; unmatched junction nucleotides: 9. There are 15 residues in the CDR3. The CDR3 sequence: CASSNQGQGNQPQHF. The CDR3 region has the DNA TGTGCCAGTAGTAATCAGGGACAGGGGAATCAGCCCCAGCATTTT.

This clonotype was detected only a few times. One end of the junction fails to match germline, which may point to a read error. The chain carries TRBV11-1 and TRBJ2-2, with TRBD1 as a possible D gene (6 bases). Germline values: CDR1 SGHAT, CDR2 FQDESV (reference sequence). The CDR3 extends over 13 amino acids. CDR3 residues: CASSFWDTGKLFF. The DNA of the CDR3 is TGTGCCAGTAGCTTTTGGGACACCGGGAAGTTGTTTTTT.

Remarks on this clonotype: A read error may account for a junction end that differs from germline. The genes are TRBV11-2 and TRBJ2-5, with unresolved D. CDR1 and CDR2 from the germline V gene are SGHAT and FQNNGV. The length of the CDR3 is 17 residues. The CDR3 spells CASSLGVTFRLQETQYF. The CDR3 bases are TGTGCCAGCAGCTTAGGGGTCACTTTCCGACTCCAAGAGACTCAGTACTTC.

This clonotype was recorded a few times. One junction end disagrees with the germline gene, perhaps due to a read error. The chain has TRBV11-3 and TRBJ2-1; the D is unclear. This CDR3 spans 13 amino acids. The V gene's germline CDR1 is SGHNT and CDR2 YENEEA. The CDR3, as DNA: TGTGCCAGCAGCCCGCGAACGATGAATGAGCAGTTTTTC. As protein: CASSPRTMNEQFF.

For this clonotype: Because the CDR3 is missing its conserved closing phenylalanine or tryptophan, this is likely a read error. The chain links TRBV29-1 to TRBJ2-5; D may be TRBD1 (5 bases). Germline CDR1 SQVTM, CDR2 ANQGSEA. This CDR3 contains 13 residues. CDR3 DNA sequence: TGCAACGTCCTGACAGCGTACCAAGAGACCCAGTACCTC. Its protein is CNVLTAYQETQYL.

The V and J genes are TRBV11-2 and TRBJ2-7; TRBD2 agrees at 15 bases. V trimming: 6 bases; J trimming: 13 bases; junction bases outside the gene matches: 19. Looked up from germline, CDR1 is SGHAT and CDR2 is FQNNGV. The CDR3 is made up of 17 amino acids. CDR3 loop: CASRQGLAGGLSYEYYF. The CDR3 DNA reads as TGTGCCAGCAGACAAGGACTAGCGGGAGGGTTGTCCTACGAGTACTACTTC.